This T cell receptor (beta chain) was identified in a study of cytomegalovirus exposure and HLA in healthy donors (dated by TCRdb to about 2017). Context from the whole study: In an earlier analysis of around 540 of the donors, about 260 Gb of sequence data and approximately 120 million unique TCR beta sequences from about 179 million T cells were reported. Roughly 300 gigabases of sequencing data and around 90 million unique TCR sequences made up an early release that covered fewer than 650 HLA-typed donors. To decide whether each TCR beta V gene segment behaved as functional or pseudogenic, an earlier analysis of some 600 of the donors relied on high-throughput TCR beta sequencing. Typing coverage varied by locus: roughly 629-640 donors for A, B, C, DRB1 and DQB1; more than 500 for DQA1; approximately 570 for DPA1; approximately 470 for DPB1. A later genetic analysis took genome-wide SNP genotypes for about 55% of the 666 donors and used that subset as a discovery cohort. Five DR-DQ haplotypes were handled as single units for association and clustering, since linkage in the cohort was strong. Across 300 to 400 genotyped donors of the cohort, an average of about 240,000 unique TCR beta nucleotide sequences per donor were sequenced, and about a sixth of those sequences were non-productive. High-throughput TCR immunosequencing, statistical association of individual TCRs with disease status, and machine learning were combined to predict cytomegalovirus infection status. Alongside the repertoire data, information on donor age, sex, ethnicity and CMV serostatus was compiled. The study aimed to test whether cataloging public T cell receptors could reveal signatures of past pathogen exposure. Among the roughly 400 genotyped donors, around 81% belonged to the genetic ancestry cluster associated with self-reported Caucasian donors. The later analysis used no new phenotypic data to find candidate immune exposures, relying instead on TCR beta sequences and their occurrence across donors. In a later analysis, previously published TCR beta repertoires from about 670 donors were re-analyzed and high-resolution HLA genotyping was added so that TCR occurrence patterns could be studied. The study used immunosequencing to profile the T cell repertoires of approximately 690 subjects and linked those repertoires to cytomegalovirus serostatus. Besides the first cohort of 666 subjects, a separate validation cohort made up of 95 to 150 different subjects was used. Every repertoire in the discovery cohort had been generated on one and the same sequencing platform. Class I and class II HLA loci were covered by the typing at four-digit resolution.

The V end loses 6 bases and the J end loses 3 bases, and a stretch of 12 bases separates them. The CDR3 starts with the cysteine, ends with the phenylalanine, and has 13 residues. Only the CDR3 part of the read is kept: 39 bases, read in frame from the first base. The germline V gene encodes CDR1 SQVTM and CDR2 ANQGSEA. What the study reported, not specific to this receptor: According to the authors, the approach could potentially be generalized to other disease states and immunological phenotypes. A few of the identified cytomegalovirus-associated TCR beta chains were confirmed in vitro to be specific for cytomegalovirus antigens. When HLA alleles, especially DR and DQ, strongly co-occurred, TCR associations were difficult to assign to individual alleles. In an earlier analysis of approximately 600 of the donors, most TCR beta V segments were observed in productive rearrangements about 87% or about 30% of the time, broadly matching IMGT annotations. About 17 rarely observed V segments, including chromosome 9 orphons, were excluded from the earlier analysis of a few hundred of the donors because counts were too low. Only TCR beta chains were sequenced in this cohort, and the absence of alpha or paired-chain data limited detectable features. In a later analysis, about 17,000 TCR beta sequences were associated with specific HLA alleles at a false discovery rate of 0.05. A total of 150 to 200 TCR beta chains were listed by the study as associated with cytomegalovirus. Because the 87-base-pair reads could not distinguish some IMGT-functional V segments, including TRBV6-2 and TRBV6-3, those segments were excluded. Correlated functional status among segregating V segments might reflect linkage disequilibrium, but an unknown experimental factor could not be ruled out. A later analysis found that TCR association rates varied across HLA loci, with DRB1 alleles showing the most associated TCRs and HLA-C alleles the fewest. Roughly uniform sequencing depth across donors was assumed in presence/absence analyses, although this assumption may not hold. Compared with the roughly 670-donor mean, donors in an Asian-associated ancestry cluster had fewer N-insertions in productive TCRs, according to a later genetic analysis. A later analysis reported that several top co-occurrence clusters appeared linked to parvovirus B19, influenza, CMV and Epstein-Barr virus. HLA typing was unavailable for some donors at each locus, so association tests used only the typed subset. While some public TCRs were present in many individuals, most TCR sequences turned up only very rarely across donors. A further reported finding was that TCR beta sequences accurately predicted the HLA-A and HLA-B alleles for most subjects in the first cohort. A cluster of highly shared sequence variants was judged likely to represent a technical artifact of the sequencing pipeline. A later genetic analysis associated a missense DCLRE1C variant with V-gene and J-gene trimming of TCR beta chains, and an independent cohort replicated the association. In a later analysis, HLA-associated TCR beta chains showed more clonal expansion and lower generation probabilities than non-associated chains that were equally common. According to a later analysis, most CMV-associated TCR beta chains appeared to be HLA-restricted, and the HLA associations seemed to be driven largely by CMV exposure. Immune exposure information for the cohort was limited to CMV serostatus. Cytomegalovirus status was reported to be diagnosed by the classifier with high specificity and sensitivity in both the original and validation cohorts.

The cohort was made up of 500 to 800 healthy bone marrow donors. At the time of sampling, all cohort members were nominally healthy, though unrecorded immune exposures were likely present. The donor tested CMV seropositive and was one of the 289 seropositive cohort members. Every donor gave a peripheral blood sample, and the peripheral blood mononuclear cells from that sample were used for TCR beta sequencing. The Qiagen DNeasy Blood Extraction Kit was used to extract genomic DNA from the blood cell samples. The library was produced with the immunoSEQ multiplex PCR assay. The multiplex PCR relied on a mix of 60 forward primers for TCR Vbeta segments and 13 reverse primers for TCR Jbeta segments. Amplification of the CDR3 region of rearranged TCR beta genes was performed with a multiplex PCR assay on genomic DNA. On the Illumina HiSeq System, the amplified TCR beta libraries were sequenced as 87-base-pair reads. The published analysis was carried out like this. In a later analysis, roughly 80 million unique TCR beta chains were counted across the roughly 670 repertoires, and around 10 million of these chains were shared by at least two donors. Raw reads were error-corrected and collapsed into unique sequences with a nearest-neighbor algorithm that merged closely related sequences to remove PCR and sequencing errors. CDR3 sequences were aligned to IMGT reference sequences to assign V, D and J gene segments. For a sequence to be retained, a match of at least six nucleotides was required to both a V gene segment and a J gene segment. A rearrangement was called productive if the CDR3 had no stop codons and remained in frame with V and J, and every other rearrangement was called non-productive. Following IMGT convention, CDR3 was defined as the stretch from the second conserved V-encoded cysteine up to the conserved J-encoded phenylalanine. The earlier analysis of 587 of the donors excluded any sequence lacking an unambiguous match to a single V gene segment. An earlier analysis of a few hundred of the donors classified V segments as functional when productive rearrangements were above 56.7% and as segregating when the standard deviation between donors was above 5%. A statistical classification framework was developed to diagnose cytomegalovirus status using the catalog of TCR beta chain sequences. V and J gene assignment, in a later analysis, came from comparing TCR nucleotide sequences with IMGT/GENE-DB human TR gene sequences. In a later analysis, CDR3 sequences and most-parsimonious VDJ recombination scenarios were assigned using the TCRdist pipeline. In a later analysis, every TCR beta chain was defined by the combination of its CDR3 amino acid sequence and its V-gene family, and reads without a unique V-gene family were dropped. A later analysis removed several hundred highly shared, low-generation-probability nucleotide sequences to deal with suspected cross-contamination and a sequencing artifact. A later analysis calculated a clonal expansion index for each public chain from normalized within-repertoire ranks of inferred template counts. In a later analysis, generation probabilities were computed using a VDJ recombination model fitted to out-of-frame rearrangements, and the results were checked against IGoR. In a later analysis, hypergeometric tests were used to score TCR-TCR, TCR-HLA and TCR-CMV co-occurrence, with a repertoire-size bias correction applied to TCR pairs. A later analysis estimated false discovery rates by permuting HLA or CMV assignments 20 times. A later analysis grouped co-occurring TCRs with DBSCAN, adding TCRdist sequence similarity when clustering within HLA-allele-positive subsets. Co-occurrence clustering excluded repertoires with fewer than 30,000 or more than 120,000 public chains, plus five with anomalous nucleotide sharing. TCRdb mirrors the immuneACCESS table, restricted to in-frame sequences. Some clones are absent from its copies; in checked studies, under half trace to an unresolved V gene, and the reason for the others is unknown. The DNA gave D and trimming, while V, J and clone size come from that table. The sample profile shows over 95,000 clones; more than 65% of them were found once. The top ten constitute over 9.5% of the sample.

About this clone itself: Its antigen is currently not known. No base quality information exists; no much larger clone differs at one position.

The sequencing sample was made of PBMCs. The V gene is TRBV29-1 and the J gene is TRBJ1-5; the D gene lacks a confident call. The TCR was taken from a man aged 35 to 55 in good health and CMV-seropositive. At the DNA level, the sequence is TGCAGCGTCGCCGACGGACTCAATCAGCCCCAGCATTTT. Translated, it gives CSVADGLNQPQHF.